This entry is about one T cell receptor (beta chain). Researchers amplified the TCR beta CDR3 regions from RNA transcripts. Researchers ran a first-round RT-PCR on the TCR CDR3 using the HTBI primer set. Each CDR3 protein is one row after TCRdb ran MiXCR on the multiplex PCR reads. The sample lists roughly 500,000 distinct CDR3 sequences; 40% to 55% were seen once. CDR1 is LNHNV and CDR2 is YYDKDF in the germline V gene (reference sequence). The length of the CDR3 is 14 residues. Between the trimmed V and J ends, which lost 1 base and 5 bases, there was a span of 8 bases. These data come from a study of T cells in Graves' hyperthyroidism and ophthalmopathy.

What was sequenced was peripheral blood or thyroid tissue (not recorded which). The clonotype originates from an adult woman with Graves' disease, either hyperthyroidism or ophthalmopathy (not recorded which). The V and J genes are TRBV15 and TRBJ1-4, with D possibly TRBD1 on 5 matching bases. The CDR3 loop reads CATSRVRQNEKLFF. The CDR3 bases are TGTGCCACCAGCAGAGTACGACAGAATGAAAAACTGTTTTTT. The full variable domain, its missing parts supplied by reference TRBV15 and TRBJ1-4, is DAMVIQNPRYQVTQFGKPVTLSCSQTLNHNVMYWYQQKSSQAPKLLFHYYDKDFNNEADTPDNFQSRRPNTSFCFLDIRSPGLGDTAMYLCATSRVRQNEKLFFGSGTQLSVL.